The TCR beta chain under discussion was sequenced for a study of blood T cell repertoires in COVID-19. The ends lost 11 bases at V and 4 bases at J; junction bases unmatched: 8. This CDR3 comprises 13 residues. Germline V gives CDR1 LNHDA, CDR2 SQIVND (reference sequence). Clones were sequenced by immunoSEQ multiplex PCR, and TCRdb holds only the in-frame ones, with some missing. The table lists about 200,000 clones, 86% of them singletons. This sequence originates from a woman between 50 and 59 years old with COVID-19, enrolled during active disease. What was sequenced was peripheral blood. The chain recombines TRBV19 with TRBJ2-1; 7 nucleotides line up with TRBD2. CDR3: CACSPGGYNEQFF. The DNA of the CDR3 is TGTGCCTGCAGCCCGGGAGGATACAATGAGCAGTTCTTC.